The 17 T cell receptor beta chains below all came from one sample that was sequenced in a study of CD8 T cells in Susac syndrome. The RNA, about 0.5 to 1 ug, was put through reverse transcription using random hexamers. One entry per CDR3 protein, called by TCRdb with MiXCR from the immunoSEQ multiplex PCR reads. The sample has 170,000 or so distinct CDR3 sequences, more than 95% seen once. The sample taken for sequencing was CD4+ T cells from PBMCs. The receptors derive from a human donor with Susac syndrome.

This chain joins TRBV7-9 and TRBJ2-7, with D unclear. CDR1 is SEHNR, CDR2 FQNEAQ, per germline (reference sequence). The V gene lost 4 bases and the J gene lost 4 bases, with 20 bases spanning the gap. The CDR3 covers 16 residues. CDR3 sequence: CASSSSPGLGVYEQYF. DNA of the CDR3: TGTGCCAGCAGCTCCTCCCCGGGCCTCGGTGTTTACGAGCAGTACTTC.

V and J are TRBV20-1 and TRBJ2-7, with 8 positions matching TRBD1. The V gene end was trimmed by 1 base and the J gene end by 11 bases; junction bases not matched to a gene: 4. Per the germline V gene, CDR1 is DFQATT and CDR2 is SNEGSKA (reference sequence). The CDR3 is 11 amino acids. CDR3 region: CSARGGQVKYF. CDR3 sequence (DNA): TGCAGTGCTAGAGGGGGACAGGTGAAGTACTTC.

The chain couples TRBV24-1 to TRBJ2-5; maybe TRBD1 (5 bases). CDR1 and CDR2 (germline): KGHDR, SFDVKD. This CDR3 spans 15 amino acids. Between the trimmed V and J ends, which lost 3 bases and 0 bases, there was a span of 10 bases. As DNA, the CDR3 is TGTGCCACCAGTGATCCGACAGCGTACCAAGAGACCCAGTACTTC. Residues: CATSDPTAYQETQYF.

The chain recombines TRBV11-2 with TRBJ2-1, with TRBD1 matching 11 bases. J lost 7 bases, V lost 4 bases, and 3 bases had no gene match. This CDR3 has 14 amino acids. Germline-derived CDR1 and CDR2 are SGHAT and FQNNGV. The CDR3 region has the DNA TGTGCCAGCAGCTGGGACAGGGGGGGGAATGAGCAGTTCTTC. It yields the protein CASSWDRGGNEQFF.

The chain uses TRBV4-3 and TRBJ2-3; D may be TRBD1 (5 bases). CDR1 LGHNA and CDR2 YSLEER come from the germline V gene. The CDR3 totals 15 residues. Trimming took off 1 base at V and 1 base at J, with 9 bases between the two ends. CDR3 DNA: TGCGCCAGCAGCCAAGCACCACAGGGCACAGATACGCAGTATTTT. It translates to CASSQAPQGTDTQYF.

The V and J genes are TRBV19 and TRBJ2-1; no definite D call. The CDR3 is 14 residues long. The V end was cut by 5 bases, the J end by 8 bases, with 16 bases between. Per the germline V gene, CDR1 is LNHDA and CDR2 is SQIVND (reference sequence). CDR3 residues: CASSRSGSIDEQFF. CDR3 sequence (DNA): TGTGCCAGTAGTCGCTCCGGATCTATTGATGAGCAGTTCTTC.

The CDR3 reads CASSRRPGRAGGSNEQFF. CDR3 DNA sequence: TGTGCCAGCAGCCGCCGCCCTGGGCGAGCGGGAGGAAGCAATGAGCAGTTCTTC. This rearrangement joins TRBV9 to TRBJ2-1; 9 bases match TRBD2. The CDR3 runs 18 residues. J was trimmed by 6 bases and V by 4 bases; bases with no gene match: 17. The germline gives CDR1 SGDLS, CDR2 YYNGEE.

This clonotype was detected only once. This sequence joins TRBV28 and TRBJ2-6; TRBD1 agrees at 12 bases. Germline CDR1 is MDHEN and CDR2 is SYDVKM. J lost 4 bases, V lost 6 bases, and 7 bases had no gene match. This CDR3 has 17 amino acids. The chain's CDR3 is CASRWDRGRGGANVLTF. CDR3 nucleotide sequence: TGTGCCAGCAGGTGGGACAGGGGGCGCGGAGGGGCCAACGTCCTGACTTTC.

CDR3 nucleotides: TGTGCCATCAGTGAGGGGGCGGGTGAAGCTTTCTTT. Encoded protein: CAISEGAGEAFF. The chain is built from TRBV10-3 and TRBJ1-1, with a possible D match to TRBD1 (5 bases). The V end lost 2 bases, the J end lost 7 bases, and 8 bases lay between the germline ends. The CDR3 spans 12 residues. Germline V CDR1 and CDR2: ENHRY, SYGVKD.

The chain couples TRBV30 to TRBJ1-1, with D hard to call. Germline CDR1 GTSNPN, CDR2 SVGIG (reference sequence). Trimming pared 2 bases from V and 0 bases from J, leaving 4 bases between. The CDR3 runs to 12 residues. The chain's CDR3 is CAWSQMNTEAFF. The CDR3 DNA reads as TGTGCCTGGAGTCAAATGAACACTGAAGCTTTCTTT.

The chain recombines TRBV5-1 with TRBJ2-7; D is possibly TRBD1 (6 bases). Germline V CDR1 and CDR2: SGHRS, YFSETQ. The CDR3 totals 15 residues. Trimming took 4 bases from V and 9 from J, leaving 23 bases between them. The CDR3 DNA reads TGCGCCAGCAGCCAACACCTAACCTCAGGGGCGGGGCAGTACTTC. Translation gives CASSQHLTSGAGQYF.

The chain carries TRBV25-1 and TRBJ1-2; D unclear. The ends were cut back, 4 bases at V and 7 bases at J, with 19 bases in the middle. The CDR3 covers 15 residues. Germline V gene sequence: CDR1 MGHDK, CDR2 SYGVNS. The CDR3 sequence: CASSGSSWGFGGYTF. In DNA form, the CDR3 reads TGTGCCAGCAGTGGAAGTTCGTGGGGATTTGGTGGCTACACCTTC.

V is TRBV28 and J is TRBJ2-7, with D perhaps TRBD1 (6 bases). Trimming stripped 7 bases from V and 0 bases from J, with 13 bases between. Germline V gene lookup returns CDR1 MDHEN and CDR2 SYDVKM. This CDR3 comprises 14 residues. CDR3 residues: CASTQGWTSYEQYF. As DNA, the CDR3 is TGTGCCAGCACCCAGGGGTGGACCTCCTACGAGCAGTACTTC.

The CDR3 spells CSVAGLAGVMNTGELFF. As DNA, the CDR3 is TGCAGCGTGGCAGGACTAGCGGGGGTAATGAACACCGGGGAGCTGTTTTTT. The rearrangement joins TRBV29-1 to TRBJ2-2, with TRBD2 identical over 13 bases. The CDR3 has 17 amino acids. The V segment lost 6 bases and the J segment 1 base; nucleotides outside the gene matches: 8. Germline values: CDR1 SQVTM, CDR2 ANQGSEA.

Here the CDR3 DNA reads TGTGCCAGCAGCACTAGGACTGGAAACACCATATATTTT. Amino acid sequence: CASSTRTGNTIYF. The chain employs TRBV7-8 and TRBJ1-3; D is unresolved. This CDR3 has 13 amino acids. The germline gives CDR1 SGHVS, CDR2 FQNEAQ. V lost 5 bases, J lost 2 bases, and 7 bases lay in between.

The gene calls are TRBV29-1 and TRBJ2-1, with 10 positions matching TRBD2. Germline V gene lookup returns CDR1 SQVTM and CDR2 ANQGSEA. The CDR3 has 15 residues. J was trimmed by 9 bases and V by 6 bases; bases with no gene match: 14. CDR3 protein: CSVSAGGPPLVEQFF. Here the CDR3 DNA reads TGCAGCGTGTCAGCGGGAGGGCCTCCGCTGGTTGAGCAGTTCTTC.

The genes are TRBV30 and TRBJ2-2; 9 bases map to TRBD2. This CDR3 contains 16 residues. V lost 2 bases to trimming and J lost 0 bases; unmatched junction nucleotides: 4. Germline V gene sequence: CDR1 GTSNPN, CDR2 SVGIG (reference sequence). CDR3 residues: CAWSLAGTANTGELFF. CDR3 coding DNA: TGTGCCTGGAGTCTAGCGGGAACTGCGAACACCGGGGAGCTGTTTTTT.